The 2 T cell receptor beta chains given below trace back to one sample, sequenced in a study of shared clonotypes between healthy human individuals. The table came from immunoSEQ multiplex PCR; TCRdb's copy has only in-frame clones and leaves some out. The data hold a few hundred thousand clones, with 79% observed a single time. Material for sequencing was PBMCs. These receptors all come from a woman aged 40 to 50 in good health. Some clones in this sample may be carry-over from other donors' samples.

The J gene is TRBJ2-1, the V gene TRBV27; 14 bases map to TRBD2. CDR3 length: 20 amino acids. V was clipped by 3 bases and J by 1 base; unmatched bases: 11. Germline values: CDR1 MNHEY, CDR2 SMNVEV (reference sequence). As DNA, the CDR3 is TGTGCCAGCAGTTTTGGCCGGGGACTAGCGGGAGAGCCGTCCTACAATGAGCAGTTCTTC. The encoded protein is CASSFGRGLAGEPSYNEQFF.

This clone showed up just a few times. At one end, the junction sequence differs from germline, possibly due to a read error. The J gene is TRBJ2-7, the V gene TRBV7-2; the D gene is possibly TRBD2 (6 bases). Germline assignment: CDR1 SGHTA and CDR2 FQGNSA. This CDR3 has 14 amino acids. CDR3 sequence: CASSVAVSSYEQYF. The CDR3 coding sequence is TGTGCCAGCAGCGTAGCGGTTAGCTCCTACGAGCAGTACTTC.